This TCR beta chain derives from a study of early T cells in non-severe SARS-CoV-2 infection (dated by TCRdb to 2020 to 2022). The study in broad terms: Because TCR sequencing was done on bulk RNA from unsorted whole blood, the alpha and beta chains could not be paired. On the study overall, not on this receptor specifically: VDJdb matching was skewed toward anti-spike CD8 responses and likely underestimated virus-specific expansions by missing private and CD4 specificities.

Library preparation was by 5' RACE. Sequencing relied on a NextSeq 500. In the TCR library protocol, unique molecular identifiers were attached to individual cDNA molecules to correct for PCR bias and sequencing error. Both TCR alpha and beta chains were sequenced, and tight co-correlation was observed between alpha and beta sequence abundances in each sample. The authors' analysis ran thus. Decombinator V4 was used to perform V gene, J gene and CDR3 annotation of TCR sequences. TCRs were defined as expanded if a significant change between any two time points was detected under a Poisson model with p below 0.0001. TCR abundances were normalised to the total number of TCRs sequenced per sample and expressed as counts per million. TRAV1-2 paired with TRAJ12, TRAJ20 or TRAJ33 defined MAIT TCRs, while TRAV10 paired with TRAJ18 defined iNKT TCRs. VDJdb, accessed 1 November 2021, was searched for CMV, EBV and SARS-CoV-2 annotated TCRs, with TCRs annotated for multiple antigens excluded. In-frame beta chains were kept once TCRdb had trimmed the public reads at Q25 with fastp and called clones with MiXCR. Records with the same CDR3 protein are collapsed into one entry carrying the most frequent genes and DNA. TCRdb, not the authors, supplied the V and J calls. A total of around 53,000 distinct CDR3 sequences appear in this sample, around 9.5% of them only once. The biggest ten clones account for 8% to 10% of the sample.

For this chain, trimming is 5 bases at the V end and 3 bases at the J end, and the number of junction bases without a gene match is 10. The germline V gene gives CDR1 as SGHAT and CDR2 as FQNNGV. The CDR3 runs 16 residues from the cysteine to the phenylalanine. CDR3 DNA is the only sequence kept; it has 48 bases, read in frame from the first base. This clonotype was seen repeatedly, ten times or more. Its antigen is still unknown. The input lacks base qualities; no much larger clone sits a single base away. A case-control design nested within a healthcare worker cohort in London, UK, was used, with weekly nasopharyngeal swab PCR tests and blood sampling performed. Healthcare workers were recruited during the week of the UK lockdown, between 23 and 31 March 2020, and followed weekly for up to about 15 weeks.

The sequence joins TRBV11-2 to TRBJ1-3, with 7 middle bases fitting TRBD1. Source material: whole blood. The sequence was collected from an adult who was a healthcare worker with PCR-confirmed SARS-CoV-2 infection or an uninfected control (not recorded which). The CDR3 reads as follows: CASSQGRGGVGNTIYF. The DNA reads TGTGCCAGCAGCCAAGGTAGAGGGGGCGTTGGAAACACCATATATTTT.